This section outlines one T cell receptor (beta chain) sequence together with its context. This clonotype came up many times. The specificity of this receptor is unknown. The sample holds no much larger clone one base away, and base qualities are not on file. These data belong to a study of neurological immune-mediated disorders (dated by TCRdb to the late 2010s). Broadly, across the study: Among the roughly 35 multiple sclerosis patients, some 31 had relapsing-remitting MS and 3 had secondary progressive MS. Peripheral blood TCR-beta repertoires from patients with HTLV-I-associated myelopathy (HAM/TSP), patients with multiple sclerosis, and healthy controls were compared in the study using UMI-based sequencing. The cohort was made up of approximately 71 subjects, consisting of roughly 14 HAM/TSP patients, around 35 multiple sclerosis patients and roughly 20 healthy controls. Alongside PBMC samples, the set of some 98 TCR-beta libraries contained longitudinal samples, technical triplicates, and paired CD4+ and CD8+ T-cell subsets that had been sorted.

General conclusions and limits of the study: No identical CDR3 amino acid sequences were found to be shared among expanded clones across subjects, suggesting that TCR-beta repertoires were private in all groups. In a phylogenetic analysis, the repertoires of 18 out of 34 MS patients fell into a single cluster of related CDR3 sequences, pointing to a possible signature at the repertoire level. TCR clonal expansion was highest in HAM/TSP patients and lowest in MS patients, with MS patients falling below even healthy controls. The MS cluster was not associated with any clinical or MRI features, and the authors stated that larger cohorts are needed.

cDNA was synthesized by template-switch 5'RACE using a primer with a 10-nucleotide random unique molecular identifier that tagged each TCR transcript. Each sequencing run produced over 160 million TCR-beta sequences covering 15-18 subjects. The RNeasy kit was used to extract total RNA. The KAPA Real-time Library Amplification kit was used to amplify TCR-beta VDJ regions with primers for the TCR constant region and the 5'RACE anchor. Sample indexes and Illumina adaptors were added in a first PCR, and a second PCR then increased library yield. After Ampure bead purification, the roughly 650 bp TCR product was size-selected on a 2% E-gel SizeSelection system. Library quality was checked on a Bioanalyzer, concentration was measured with Qubit, and libraries were quantified with the Kapa Library Quantification kit before pooling. An Illumina HiSeq 2500 sequenced the libraries paired-end 2 x 150 bp. To increase sequence diversity, about 25-31% phiX was spiked into each library pool. The paper's processing steps were these. Quality-filtered reads were processed with the UMI-based MiGEC pipeline, and over 85% of raw TCR sequences were removed by the MiGEC pipeline during error correction. IMGT germline references were used for alignment of VDJ genes, and clonotypes were defined by a unique CDR3 amino acid sequence together with V-J genes. Clonal expansion, Shannon diversity, and CDR3 relatedness (CalcPairwiseDistances, ClusterSamples) were evaluated with VDJtools, and phylogenetic trees were built with CLCbio workbench. Using coefficient-of-variation modelling across technical triplicates, the study counted a clone as expanded if it had at least 8 unique UMIs. The raw public reads went through TCRdb reprocessing: fastp at Q25, MiXCR clone calling, in-frame beta chains kept. Under each unique CDR3 protein, matching rows form one entry showing the most common genes and DNA. Here the V and J calls rest on TCRdb's processing, not on the authors' analysis. Present in this sample are approximately 59,000 distinct CDR3 sequences, about 5.2% of which were seen just once. The top ten constitute around 6% of the sample.

For the unsorted PBMC libraries, 2 million PBMCs were stored in RNAlater at -80 degrees C until RNA extraction and were used to generate the libraries. Multiple sclerosis patients were enrolled in a US clinical protocol under which disease progression was evaluated by magnetic resonance imaging. Peripheral blood was subjected to Ficoll-Hypaque density gradient centrifugation to isolate PBMCs, which were then cryopreserved in liquid nitrogen. The CDR3 contains 14 residues, cysteine and phenylalanine counted. Here the CDR3 DNA is all that survives: 42 bases in frame from base 1. V is pared back by 2 bases and J by 3 bases, with 8 bases lying between the germline termini. For CDR1 and CDR2, the germline V gene (reference sequence) lists SGHNT and YYREEE.

Recombination joined TRBV5-4 with TRBJ2-2, and possibly TRBD2, on 6 matching bases. This receptor was taken from a human donor with multiple sclerosis. The donor label of this sample is uncertain. Specimen: PBMCs. CDR3 loop: CASSLRDYTGELFF. The DNA sequence follows: TGTGCCAGCAGCTTAAGGGACTACACCGGGGAGCTGTTTTTT.